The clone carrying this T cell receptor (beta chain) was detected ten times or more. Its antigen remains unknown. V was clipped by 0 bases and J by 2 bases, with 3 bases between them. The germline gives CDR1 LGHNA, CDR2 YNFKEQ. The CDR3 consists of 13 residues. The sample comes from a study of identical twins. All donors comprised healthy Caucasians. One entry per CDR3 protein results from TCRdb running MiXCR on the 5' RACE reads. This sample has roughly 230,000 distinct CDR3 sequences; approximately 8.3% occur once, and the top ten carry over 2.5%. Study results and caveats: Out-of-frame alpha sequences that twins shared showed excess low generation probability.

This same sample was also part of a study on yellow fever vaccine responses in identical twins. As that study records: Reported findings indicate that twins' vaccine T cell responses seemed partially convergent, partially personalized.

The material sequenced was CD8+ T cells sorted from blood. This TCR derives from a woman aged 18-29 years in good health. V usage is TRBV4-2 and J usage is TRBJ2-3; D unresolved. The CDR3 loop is CASSQDNTDTQYF. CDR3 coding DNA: TGTGCCAGCAGCCAAGACAACACAGATACGCAGTATTTT.